This TCR beta chain derives from a study of T cells expressing NK-cell markers (dated by TCRdb to between 2020 and 2021). About the investigation overall: In sorted CD3+CD56+NKG2C+, CD3+CD56+NKG2C- and CD3+CD56-NKG2C+ T-cell subsets from several donors, TCR beta-chain repertoires were profiled. Seven of the eight sequenced donors were HCMV-seropositive and one was HCMV-seronegative. All eight donors whose samples were sequenced were randomly selected healthy volunteers, three of them men and five women. Illumina HiSeq 2000/2500, MiSeq or NextSeq was used to sequence libraries as 2 x 150 bp reads.

HCMV serostatus was determined by detecting HCMV-specific IgG in serum with a commercial ELISA kit. Peripheral blood mononuclear cells were isolated from blood by Ficoll density gradient centrifugation. Per the germline V gene (reference sequence), GTSNPN is the CDR1 and SVGIG is the CDR2. From the cysteine through the phenylalanine, the CDR3 covers 14 amino acids. The nucleotide record is missing. On this clonotype itself: What antigen it recognizes has not been identified.

Sequencing took place on an Illumina HiSeq 2000. 5'RACE template switching, by which a universal primer site and unique molecular identifiers were added, was used to make TCR beta cDNA libraries. cDNA synthesis was primed from the TCR beta constant segment, followed by two successive PCR amplification steps. The paper's data handling went like this. Reads were demultiplexed and grouped by UMI with MIGEC, and clonotypes were assembled and quantified with MiTCR. Only TCR cDNA sequences supported by at least two reads were kept to exclude erroneous sequences. Downstream repertoire analysis used the tcR package, and clonotypes were matched across fractions by CDR3 nucleotide sequence plus V segment. Antigen specificity was annotated against VDJdb with VDJmatch, allowing one amino acid substitution in CDR3. One entry per CDR3 protein sequence results from the TCRdb reprocessing of the reads, with DNA left out. TCRdb, rather than the study authors, made the V and J calls. This sample's records show about 260,000 distinct CDR3 sequences. Around 4.2% of the sample lies in the top ten.

The paper's findings and limits, for the study overall: Whether the expanded NKG2C-expressing T cell clones were specific for HCMV antigens was left unclear. For 6 or 7 donors, the dominant CD3+CD56+NKG2C+ clonotypes were among the top 10 CD8+ clonotypes and accounted for about 1.0-7.0% of CD8+ T cells. Those dominant clonotypes were again the most abundant among CD3+CD56-NKG2C+ cells in a few donors, at about 28.3-65%.

Sequencing input: blood T cells: a sorted CD56 or NKG2C T cell subset, CD4+ or CD8+ T cells, or bulk PBMC T cells (not recorded which). The chain is made from TRBV30 and TRBJ1-4; the D call from TCRdb, TRBD1, cannot be confirmed without DNA. This clonotype was sampled from a woman between 18 and 75 years old in good health. The CDR3 here reads CAWSVGGGNEKLFF.